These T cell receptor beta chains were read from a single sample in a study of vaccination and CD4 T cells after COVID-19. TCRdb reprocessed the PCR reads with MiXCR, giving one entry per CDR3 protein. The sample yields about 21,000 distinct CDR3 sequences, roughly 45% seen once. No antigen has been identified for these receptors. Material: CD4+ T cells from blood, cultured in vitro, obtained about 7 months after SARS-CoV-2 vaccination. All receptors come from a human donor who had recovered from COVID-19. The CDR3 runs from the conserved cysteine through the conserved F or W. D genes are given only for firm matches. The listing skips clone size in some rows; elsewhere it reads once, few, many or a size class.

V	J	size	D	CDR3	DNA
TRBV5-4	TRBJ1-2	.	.	CASSSGTPKDYGYTF	TGTGCCAGCAGCTCCGGGACACCAAAGGACTATGGCTACACCTTC
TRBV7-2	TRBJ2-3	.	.	CASSPRILTDTQYF	TGTGCCAGCAGCCCGAGGATCCTCACAGATACGCAGTATTTT
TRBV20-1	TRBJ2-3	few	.	CSARVYFKSTDTQYF	TGCAGTGCTAGAGTGTACTTTAAAAGCACAGATACGCAGTATTTT
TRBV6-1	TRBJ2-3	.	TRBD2	CASSDLAGGPDTQYF	TGTGCCAGCAGTGACCTAGCGGGAGGGCCAGATACGCAGTATTTT
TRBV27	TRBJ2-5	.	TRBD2	CASSPQSGRETQYF	TGTGCCAGCAGTCCGCAGAGCGGGAGAGAGACCCAGTACTTC
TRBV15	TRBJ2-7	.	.	CATSRDTGRQYF	TGTGCCACCAGCAGAGACACAGGGAGGCAGTACTTC
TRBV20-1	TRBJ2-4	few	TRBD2	CSATLAGVLGIQYF	TGCAGTGCCACTCTAGCGGGAGTTCTCGGCATTCAGTACTTC
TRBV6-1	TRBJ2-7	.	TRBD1	CASNEGTAYYEQYF	TGTGCCAGCAACGAGGGGACAGCTTACTACGAGCAGTACTTC
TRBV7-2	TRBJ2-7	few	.	CASSPQGGGVGFDEQYF	TGTGCCAGCAGCCCCCAGGGGGGTGGAGTCGGGTTCGACGAGCAGTACTTC
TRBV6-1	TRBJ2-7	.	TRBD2	CASTLADSYEQYF	TGTGCCAGCACCCTAGCGGACTCCTACGAGCAGTACTTC
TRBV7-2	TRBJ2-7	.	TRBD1	CASSLQGASYEQYF	TGTGCCAGCAGCTTACAGGGGGCCTCCTACGAGCAGTACTTC
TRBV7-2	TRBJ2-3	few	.	CASSVLDTQYF	TGTGCCAGCAGCGTATTGGATACGCAGTATTTT
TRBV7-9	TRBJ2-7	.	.	CASSPLGPHYEQYF	TGTGCCAGCAGCCCCCTCGGGCCCCACTACGAGCAGTACTTC
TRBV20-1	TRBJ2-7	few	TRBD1	CSARDPGTGAYEQYF	TGCAGTGCTAGAGATCCCGGGACAGGGGCCTACGAGCAGTACTTC
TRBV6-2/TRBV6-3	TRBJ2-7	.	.	CASSYHPELASTTSYEQYF	TGTGCCAGCAGTTACCACCCGGAACTAGCCTCCACAACCTCTTACGAGCAGTACTTC
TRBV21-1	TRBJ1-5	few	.	CASSKARRGGQPQHF	TGTGCCAGCAGCAAAGCTCGAAGGGGTGGCCAGCCCCAGCATTTT
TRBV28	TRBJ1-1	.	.	CASTWGYTEAFF	TGTGCCAGCACGTGGGGATACACTGAAGCTTTCTTT
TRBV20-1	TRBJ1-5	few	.	CSASRPGQPQHF	TGCAGTGCTAGCCGACCGGGTCAGCCCCAGCATTTT
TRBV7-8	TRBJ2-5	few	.	CASSEGRIQETQYF	TGTGCCAGCAGCGAGGGACGGATCCAAGAGACCCAGTACTTC
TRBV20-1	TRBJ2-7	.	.	CSASSGVGEQYF	TGCAGTGCTAGCTCCGGCGTGGGTGAGCAGTACTTC
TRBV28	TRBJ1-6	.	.	CASTRDWAGYNSPLHF	TGTGCCAGCACCCGAGACTGGGCGGGGTATAATTCACCCCTCCACTTT
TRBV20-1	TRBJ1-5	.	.	CSALRTDGRVEPQHF	TGCAGTGCTTTACGGACGGACGGCAGGGTAGAGCCCCAGCATTTT
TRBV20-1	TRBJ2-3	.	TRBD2	CSARFQVGREGRSDTQYF	TGCAGTGCTAGATTTCAGGTTGGGCGGGAGGGCCGGTCAGATACGCAGTATTTT
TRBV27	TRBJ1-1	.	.	CASSFTRGEQAFF	TGTGCCAGCAGTTTTACCCGGGGGGAACAAGCTTTCTTT
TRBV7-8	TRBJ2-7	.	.	CASSLRPLTGYEQYF	TGTGCCAGCAGCTTAAGGCCTCTTACGGGGTACGAGCAGTACTTC
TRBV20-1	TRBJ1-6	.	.	CSARDPTGRNSPLHF	TGCAGTGCTAGGGACCCGACAGGCCGGAATTCACCCCTCCACTTT
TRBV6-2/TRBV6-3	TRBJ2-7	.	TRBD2	CATDLTPTSGSRSEQYF	TGTGCCACCGACCTTACGCCCACTAGCGGGAGTAGAAGCGAGCAGTACTTC